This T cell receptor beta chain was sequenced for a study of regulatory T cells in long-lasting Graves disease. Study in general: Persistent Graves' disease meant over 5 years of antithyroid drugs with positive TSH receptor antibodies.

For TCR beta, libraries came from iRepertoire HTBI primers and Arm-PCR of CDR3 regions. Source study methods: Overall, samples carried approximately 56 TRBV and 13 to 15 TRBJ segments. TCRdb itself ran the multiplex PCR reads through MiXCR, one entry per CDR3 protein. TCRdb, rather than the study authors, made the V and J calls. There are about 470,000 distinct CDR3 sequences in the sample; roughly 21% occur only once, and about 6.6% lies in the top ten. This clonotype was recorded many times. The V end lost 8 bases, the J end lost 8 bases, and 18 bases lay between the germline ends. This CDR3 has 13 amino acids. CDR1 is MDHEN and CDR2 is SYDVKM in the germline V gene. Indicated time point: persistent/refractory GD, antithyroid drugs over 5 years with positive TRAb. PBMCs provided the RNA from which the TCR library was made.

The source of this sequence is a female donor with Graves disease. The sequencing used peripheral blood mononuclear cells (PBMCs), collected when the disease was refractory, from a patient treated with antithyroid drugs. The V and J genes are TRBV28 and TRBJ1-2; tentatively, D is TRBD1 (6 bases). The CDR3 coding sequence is TGTGCCAGCTCTCAGGGGCCTCTAGGAGGCTACACCTTC. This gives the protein CASSQGPLGGYTF.